Shown below are 14 T cell receptor beta chains from a single sample sequenced in a study of blood T cells in healthy people across ages. Using a J-beta primer mix together with a sample-barcoded 5' primer, a second PCR was run for about 6 to 11 cycles. TCRdb reprocessed the 5' RACE reads with MiXCR, giving one entry per CDR3 protein. This table holds 800,000 to 950,000 distinct CDR3 sequences, around 29% found once. The same specimen was also included in a second study, on T cells of mothers and their children.

Sequencing was done on a sample of blood. These receptors all stem from a woman in her 40s in good health.

This rearrangement joins TRBV10-3 to TRBJ1-6; a weak D match, TRBD1 (6 bases). The CDR3 is 15 amino acids. Trimming took 8 bases from V and 10 from J, leaving 21 bases between them. CDR1 and CDR2 (germline): ENHRY, SYGVKD. CDR3 sequence: CAIGQRGRIGSPLHF. DNA of the CDR3: TGTGCCATCGGCCAACGGGGGCGAATAGGATCACCCCTCCACTTT.

The genes are TRBV7-2 and TRBJ2-3, with 13 bases fitting TRBD2. CDR1 is SGHTA, CDR2 FQGNSA, per germline. The CDR3 contains 14 residues. The V segment lost 4 bases and the J segment 7 bases; nucleotides outside the gene matches: 2. CDR3 nucleotide sequence: TGTGCCAGCAGCTCGACTAGCGGGGGGTATACGCAGTATTTT. Its protein product is CASSSTSGGYTQYF.

CDR3 coding DNA: TGTGCCAGCAGCTTAGCGCTGGGGGAAGCTAACTATGGCTACACCTTC. It translates to CASSLALGEANYGYTF. V gene TRBV7-2 combines with J gene TRBJ1-2; weak D call: TRBD1 (5 bases). The CDR3 runs 16 residues. The V end lost 0 bases, the J end lost 0 bases, and 11 bases lay between the germline ends. Per germline, CDR1 SGHTA and CDR2 FQGNSA.

This clonotype was observed many times. This chain uses TRBV6-4 with TRBJ2-1, with 9 bases fitting TRBD2. Looked up from germline, CDR1 is MRHNA and CDR2 is SNTAGT. The junction had 5 bases not matched to a gene; V was cut back by 3 bases and J by 8 bases. The CDR3 has 14 residues. The CDR3 nucleotides read TGTGCCAGCAGTGAGGGCGGGGGGGCCGATGAGCAGTTCTTC. Translating gives CASSEGGGADEQFF.

V and J are TRBV7-2 and TRBJ1-1; D gene unclear. CDR3 length: 12 amino acids. Germline-derived CDR1 and CDR2 are SGHTA and FQGNSA. V was cut by 1 base and J by 10 bases, with 10 bases left in between. The CDR3 sequence is CASSLGHVGAFF. The CDR3 region has the DNA TGTGCCAGCAGCTTAGGGCATGTAGGAGCTTTCTTT.

This clonotype has a handful of counts. J is TRBJ2-1 and V is TRBV15, with 10 bases fitting TRBD1. The germline V gene encodes CDR1 LNHNV and CDR2 YYDKDF (reference sequence). V lost 0 bases to trimming and J lost 2 bases; unmatched junction nucleotides: 7. The CDR3 sequence is 18 residues long. CDR3 nucleotides: TGTGCCACCAGCAGAGACGGGGGACAGGGGCGAGCCTACAATGAGCAGTTCTTC. Protein sequence: CATSRDGGQGRAYNEQFF.

This clonotype was seen repeatedly, ten times or more. The chain recombines TRBV5-1 with TRBJ2-7; TRBD1 aligns across 9 bases. The CDR3 has 15 amino acids. CDR1 is SGHRS and CDR2 is YFSETQ in the germline V gene. Trimming removed 4 bases from V and 5 bases from J; junction bases left unmatched: 10. CDR3: CASSPPRQGEDEQYF. In nucleotides, the CDR3 is TGCGCCAGCAGCCCACCTAGACAGGGGGAAGACGAGCAGTACTTC.

The chain is built from TRBV29-1 and TRBJ1-2; D remains unclear. CDR1 and CDR2 from the germline V gene are SQVTM and ANQGSEA. V was cut by 0 bases and J by 7 bases, with 18 bases left in between. The CDR3 runs to 15 residues. The DNA for the CDR3 is TGCAGCGTTGAAGATCCGCCGCCGACGGTGGGTGGCTACACCTTC. Translated: CSVEDPPPTVGGYTF.

This clonotype was seen at least ten times. The V gene is TRBV7-9, the J gene TRBJ2-7; 8 bases map to TRBD1. Trimming took 1 base from V and 2 from J; bases not matched to a gene: 7. Looked up from germline, CDR1 is SEHNR and CDR2 is FQNEAQ (reference sequence). The CDR3 contains 16 residues. The CDR3 DNA sequence: TGTGCCAGCAGCTTAGATAGGGGGACAGGCCCCTACGAGCAGTACTTC. This codes for CASSLDRGTGPYEQYF. Full variable domain (remainder filled in from reference TRBV7-9 and TRBJ2-7): DTGVSQNPRHKITKRGQNVTFRCDPISEHNRLYWYRQTLGQGPEFLTYFQNEAQLEKSRLLSDRFSAERPKGSFSTLEIQRTEQGDSAMYLCASSLDRGTGPYEQYFGPGTRLTVT.

This clonotype was seen more than once but under ten times. The V gene is TRBV12-3 or TRBV12-4, the J gene TRBJ1-1; weak D call: TRBD1 (6 bases). The CDR3 consists of 12 residues. The V gene lost 4 bases and the J gene lost 6 bases, with 9 bases spanning the gap. The CDR3 here is CASSWEGAEAFF. CDR3 nucleotide sequence: TGTGCCAGCAGTTGGGAGGGGGCTGAAGCTTTCTTT.

In this sample, this clonotype turned up a few times. The V gene is TRBV3-1, the J gene TRBJ1-5; TRBD1 matches at 8 bases. The CDR3 consists of 15 residues. Germline CDR1 reads LGHDT; CDR2 reads YNNKEL (reference sequence). V lost 3 bases, J lost 6 bases, and 7 bases stayed unmatched. Here the CDR3 reads CASSQTGQGVQPQHF. CDR3 nucleotide sequence: TGTGCCAGCAGCCAGACCGGACAGGGCGTTCAGCCCCAGCATTTT. Full variable domain (remainder filled in from reference TRBV3-1 and TRBJ1-5): DTAVSQTPKYLVTQMGNDKSIKCEQNLGHDTMYWYKQDSKKFLKIMFSYNNKELIINETVPNRFSPKSPDKAHLNLHINSLELGDSAVYFCASSQTGQGVQPQHFGDGTRLSIL.

The chain is built from TRBV11-2 and TRBJ2-7; D might be TRBD1 or TRBD2, each matching 5 bases. The V end was cut by 2 bases, the J end by 6 bases, with 17 bases between. Germline V gene data show CDR1 as SGHAT and CDR2 as FQNNGV. The length of the CDR3 is 15 residues. CDR3 residues: CASSLIRGTPGEQYF. CDR3 sequence (DNA): TGTGCCAGCAGCTTAATCCGGGGCACCCCTGGCGAGCAGTACTTC.

This clonotype has a count of ten or more. The chain uses TRBV5-1 and TRBJ2-1, with 10 nucleotides matching TRBD2. The germline CDR1 and CDR2 sequences are SGHRS and YFSETQ. With V trimmed by 0 bases and J by 0 bases, 9 bases remained unmatched. This CDR3 has 19 residues. In DNA, the CDR3 is TGCGCCAGCAGCTTGGGTAGCGGGGGGTCTCTGAGCTCCTACAATGAGCAGTTCTTC. Encoded protein: CASSLGSGGSLSSYNEQFF.

This rearrangement joins TRBV7-2 to TRBJ2-5, with D perhaps matching TRBD2 (7 bases). Germline V CDR1 and CDR2: SGHTA, FQGNSA. V lost 5 bases and J 5 bases, leaving 18 bases between the germline ends. The CDR3 runs 15 residues. This chain's CDR3 is CASSARGGAVETQYF. In DNA, the CDR3 is TGTGCCAGCAGCGCCCGTGGGGGGGCAGTTGAGACCCAGTACTTC.